This TCR beta chain is drawn from a study of shared clonotypes between healthy human individuals. Notes on this clone: The antigen is unknown.

Profiled with immunoSEQ multiplex PCR; TCRdb holds only in-frame clones, not every one. The sample records roughly 2.1 million clones, around 93% being singletons. As defined, naive CD8 cells were CD45RO-negative and positively selected for CCR7, with terminally differentiated effector memory CD45RA+ cells excluded. Notes on the study in general: Donors were few, which limited the genetic and exposure-history diversity represented. It was observed that 5% to 6.5% of naive CD4 clonotypes were shared across several donors.

Germline-derived CDR1 and CDR2 are SQVTM and ANQGSEA. With 6 bases removed from V and 1 base from J, the gap between germline ends came to 13 bases. The CDR3 is 13 residues long. V usage is TRBV29-1 and J usage is TRBJ2-7; D is possibly TRBD2 (6 bases). The source material was naive CD8+ T cells from PBMCs. The clonotype originates from a man aged 18 to 29 in good health. Some clones in this sample may be carry-over from other donors' samples. In DNA form, the CDR3 reads TGCAGCGTCATGATAGCGGCATCCTACGAGCAGTACTTC. Protein product: CSVMIAASYEQYF.